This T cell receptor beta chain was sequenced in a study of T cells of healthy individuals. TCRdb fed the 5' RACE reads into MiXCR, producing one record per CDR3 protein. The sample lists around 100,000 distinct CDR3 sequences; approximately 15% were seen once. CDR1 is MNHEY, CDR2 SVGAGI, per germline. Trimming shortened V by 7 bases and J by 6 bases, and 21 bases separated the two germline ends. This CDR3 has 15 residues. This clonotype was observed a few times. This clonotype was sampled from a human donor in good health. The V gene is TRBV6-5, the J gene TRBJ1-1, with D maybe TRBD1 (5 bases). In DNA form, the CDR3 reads TGTGCCAGCATTCCCTACCGGGGGGTCTACGCTGAAGCTTTCTTT. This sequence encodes CASIPYRGVYAEAFF.